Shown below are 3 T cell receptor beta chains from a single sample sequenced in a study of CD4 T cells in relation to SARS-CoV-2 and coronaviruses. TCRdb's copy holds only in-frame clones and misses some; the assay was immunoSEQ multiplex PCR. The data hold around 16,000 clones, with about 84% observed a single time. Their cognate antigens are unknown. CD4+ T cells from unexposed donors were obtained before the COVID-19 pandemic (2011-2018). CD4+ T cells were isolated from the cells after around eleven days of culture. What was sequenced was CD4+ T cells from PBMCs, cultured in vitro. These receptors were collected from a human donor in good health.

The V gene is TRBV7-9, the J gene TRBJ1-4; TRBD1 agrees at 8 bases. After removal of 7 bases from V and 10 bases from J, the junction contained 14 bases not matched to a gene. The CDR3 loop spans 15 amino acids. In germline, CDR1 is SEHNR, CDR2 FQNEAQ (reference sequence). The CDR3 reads CASTILRGQERKLFF. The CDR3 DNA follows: TGTGCCAGCACCATTTTAAGGGGACAGGAACGAAAACTGTTTTTT. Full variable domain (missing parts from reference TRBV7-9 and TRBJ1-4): DTGVSQNPRHKITKRGQNVTFRCDPISEHNRLYWYRQTLGQGPEFLTYFQNEAQLEKSRLLSDRFSAERPKGSFSTLEIQRTEQGDSAMYLCASTILRGQERKLFFGSGTQLSVL.

The chain's CDR3 is CASSVTEYEQYF. The CDR3 bases are TGTGCCAGCAGTGTTACAGAATACGAGCAGTACTTC. The chain carries TRBV2 and TRBJ2-7; D remains unclear. The CDR3 loop spans 12 amino acids. Trimming removed 4 bases from V and 4 bases from J, with 8 bases in between. Per germline, CDR1 SNHLY and CDR2 FYNNEI. The complete variable domain, with remaining parts taken from reference TRBV2 and TRBJ2-7, reads EPEVTQTPSHQVTQMGQEVILRCVPISNHLYFYWYRQILGQKVEFLVSFYNNEISEKSEIFDDQFSVERPDGSNFTLKIRSTKLEDSAMYFCASSVTEYEQYFGPGTRLTVT.

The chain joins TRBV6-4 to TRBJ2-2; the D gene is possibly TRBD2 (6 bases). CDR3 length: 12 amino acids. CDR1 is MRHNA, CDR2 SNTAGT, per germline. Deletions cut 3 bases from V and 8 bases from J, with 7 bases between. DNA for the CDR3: TGTGCCAGCAGTGAGCGGGAAGGGGAGCTGTTTTTT. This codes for CASSEREGELFF.